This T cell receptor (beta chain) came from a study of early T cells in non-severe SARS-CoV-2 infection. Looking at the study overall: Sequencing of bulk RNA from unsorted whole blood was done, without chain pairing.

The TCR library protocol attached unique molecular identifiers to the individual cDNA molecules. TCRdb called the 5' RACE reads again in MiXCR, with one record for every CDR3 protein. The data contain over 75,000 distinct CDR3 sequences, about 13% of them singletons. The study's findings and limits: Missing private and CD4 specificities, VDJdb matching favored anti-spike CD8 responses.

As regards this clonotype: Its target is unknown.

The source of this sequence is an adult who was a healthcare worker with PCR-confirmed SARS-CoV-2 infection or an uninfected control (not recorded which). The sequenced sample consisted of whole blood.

The CDR3 here is CSARIWRGVSNTGELFF. The CDR3 DNA reads TGCAGTGCTAGGATTTGGCGGGGGGTCTCGAACACCGGGGAGCTGTTTTTT. The V and J genes are TRBV20-1 and TRBJ2-2; 8 bases map to TRBD2. CDR1 and CDR2 (germline): DFQATT, SNEGSKA (reference sequence). Trimming removed 3 bases from V and 0 bases from J; junction bases left unmatched: 9. The CDR3 is made up of 17 amino acids.